These 2 T cell receptor beta chains originate from one sample sequenced in a study of PD-1 blockade in classical Hodgkin lymphoma. The method was immunoSEQ multiplex PCR; TCRdb's version includes in-frame clones alone and lacks a portion of them. Among 80,000 to 95,000 clones, over 80% were seen once, and the ten largest hold approximately 15%. As for time point: cycle 4 day 1 (C4D1), after five to seven weeks of nivolumab. Exposure to brentuximab vedotin varied, and each patient had relapsed following autologous stem cell transplantation. The sequenced sample was peripheral blood mononuclear cells (PBMCs), obtained before the fourth cycle of nivolumab. Receptor source: a human donor with classical Hodgkin lymphoma.

The sample holds one count of this clone. V and J are TRBV7-2 and TRBJ2-6, with D perhaps given as TRBD1 or TRBD2 (5 bases each). The V end lost 0 bases, the J end lost 2 bases, and 14 bases lay between the germline ends. CDR3 length equals 18 residues. Per the germline V gene, CDR1 is SGHTA and CDR2 is FQGNSA. CDR3 region: CASSLAGTRRAGANVLTF. In DNA, the CDR3 is TGTGCCAGCAGCTTAGCGGGGACCAGAAGGGCTGGGGCCAACGTCCTGACTTTC. Variable domain in full (rest from reference TRBV7-2 and TRBJ2-6): GAGVSQSPSNKVTEKGKDVELRCDPISGHTALYWYRQSLGQGLEFLIYFQGNSAPDKSGLPSDRFSAERTGGSVSTLTIQRTQQEDSAVYLCASSLAGTRRAGANVLTFGAGSRLTVL.

This chain links TRBV25-1 with TRBJ2-4; either TRBD1 or TRBD2 may supply D (5 bases each). The CDR3 extends over 16 amino acids. V lost 0 bases, J lost 5 bases, and 14 bases lay in between. Germline V gene data show CDR1 as MGHDK and CDR2 as SYGVNS. The CDR3 sequence is CASSEYGGRGENIQYF. CDR3 nucleotides: TGTGCCAGCAGTGAATACGGCGGCAGAGGGGAAAACATTCAGTACTTC.